Given below is one T cell receptor beta chain in context. In the original analysis: Cell counts per sample came from amplifying reference gene primers. Produced via immunoSEQ multiplex PCR; TCRdb's table is partial and in-frame only. The V and J calls and clone size were taken over from that table, and D and trimming were inferred from the DNA. The sample carries around 250,000 clones, 84% recorded once. This specimen belongs to a study of blood T cell repertoires in COVID-19. Turning to the study itself: The origin of the acute and convalescent COVID-19 samples was the United States, Italy and Spain. From T cells, B-cell-depleted T cells, or PBMCs came the material, which was cDNA or gDNA.

Germline-derived CDR1 and CDR2 are SGHRS and YFSETQ. Trimming took 3 bases from V and 5 from J; bases not matched to a gene: 3. The CDR3 is 13 residues long. This chain uses TRBV5-1 with TRBJ2-5; 8 positions match TRBD2. The source of this sequence is a human donor in a cohort sampled during active COVID-19. Sequencing input: peripheral blood. CDR3 loop: CASSSGGRETQYF. For the CDR3, the DNA is TGCGCCAGCAGCTCAGGCGGGAGGGAGACCCAGTACTTC.